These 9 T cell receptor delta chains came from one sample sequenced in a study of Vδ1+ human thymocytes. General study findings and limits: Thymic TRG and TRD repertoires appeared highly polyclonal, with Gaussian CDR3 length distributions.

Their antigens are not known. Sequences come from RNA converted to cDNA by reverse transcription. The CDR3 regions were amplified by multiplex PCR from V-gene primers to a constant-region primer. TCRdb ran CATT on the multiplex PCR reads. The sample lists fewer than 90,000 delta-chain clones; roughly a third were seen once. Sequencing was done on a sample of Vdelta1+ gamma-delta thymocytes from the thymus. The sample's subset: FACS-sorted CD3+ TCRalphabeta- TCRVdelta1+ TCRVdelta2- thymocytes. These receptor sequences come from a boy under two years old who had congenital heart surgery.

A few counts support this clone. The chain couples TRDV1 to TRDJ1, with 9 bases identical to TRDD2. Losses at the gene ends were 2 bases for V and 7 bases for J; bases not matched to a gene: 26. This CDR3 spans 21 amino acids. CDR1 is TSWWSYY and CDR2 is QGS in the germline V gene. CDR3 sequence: CALGESGLPTYQLLFQPKLIF. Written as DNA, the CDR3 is TGTGCTCTTGGGGAAAGTGGCCTTCCTACGTACCAGTTACTCTTTCAACCTAAACTCATCTTT.

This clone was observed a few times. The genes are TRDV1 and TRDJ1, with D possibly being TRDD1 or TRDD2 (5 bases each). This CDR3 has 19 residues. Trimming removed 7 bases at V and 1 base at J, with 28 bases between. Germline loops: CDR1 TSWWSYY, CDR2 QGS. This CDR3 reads CALEIIPSGTEGPTDKLIF. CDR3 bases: TGTGCTCTTGAAATAATTCCTTCGGGTACTGAGGGACCCACCGATAAACTCATCTTT.

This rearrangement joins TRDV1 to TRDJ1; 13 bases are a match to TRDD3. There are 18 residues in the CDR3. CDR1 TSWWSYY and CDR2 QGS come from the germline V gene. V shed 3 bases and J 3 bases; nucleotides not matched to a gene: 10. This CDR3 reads CALGDVLATGGYADKLIF. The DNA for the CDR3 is TGTGCTCTTGGGGATGTCCTAGCTACTGGGGGATACGCCGATAAACTCATCTTT.

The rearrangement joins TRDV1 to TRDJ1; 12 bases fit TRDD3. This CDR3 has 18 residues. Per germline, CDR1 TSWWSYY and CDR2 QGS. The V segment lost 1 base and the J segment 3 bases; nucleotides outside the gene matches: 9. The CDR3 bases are TGTGCTCTTGGGGAACGCTATACTGGGGGATACTCGGCCGATAAACTCATCTTT. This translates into CALGERYTGGYSADKLIF.

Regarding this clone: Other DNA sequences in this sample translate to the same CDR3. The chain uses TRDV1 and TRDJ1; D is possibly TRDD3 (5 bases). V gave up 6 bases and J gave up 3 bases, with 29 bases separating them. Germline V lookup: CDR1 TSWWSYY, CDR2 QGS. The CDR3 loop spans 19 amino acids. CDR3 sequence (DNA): TGTGCTCTTGGAGAAGTCCGAGCCCCCGTACCCGGGGAACCCGATAAACTCATCTTT. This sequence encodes CALGEVRAPVPGEPDKLIF.

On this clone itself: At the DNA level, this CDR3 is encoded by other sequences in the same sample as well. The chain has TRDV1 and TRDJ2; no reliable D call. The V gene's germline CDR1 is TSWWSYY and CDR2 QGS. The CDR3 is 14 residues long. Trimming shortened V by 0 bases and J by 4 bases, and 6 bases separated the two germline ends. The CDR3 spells CALGELPRTAQLFF. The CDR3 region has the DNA TGTGCTCTTGGGGAACTGCCTCGGACAGCACAACTCTTCTTT.

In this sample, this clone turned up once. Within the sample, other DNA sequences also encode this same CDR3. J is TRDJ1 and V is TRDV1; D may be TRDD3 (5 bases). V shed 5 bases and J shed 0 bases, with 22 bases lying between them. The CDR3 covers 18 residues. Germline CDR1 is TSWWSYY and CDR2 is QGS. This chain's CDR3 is CALGTGGSSGFNTDKLIF. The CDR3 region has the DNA TGTGCTCTTGGGACGGGGGGGTCCTCGGGTTTCAACACCGATAAACTCATCTTT.

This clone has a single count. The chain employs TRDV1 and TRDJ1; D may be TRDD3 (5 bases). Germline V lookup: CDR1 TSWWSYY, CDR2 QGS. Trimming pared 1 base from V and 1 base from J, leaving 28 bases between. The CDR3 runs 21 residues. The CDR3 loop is CALGERLWPLLGLGGTDKLIF. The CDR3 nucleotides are TGTGCTCTTGGGGAACGATTGTGGCCCCTATTGGGGCTGGGAGGCACCGATAAACTCATCTTT.

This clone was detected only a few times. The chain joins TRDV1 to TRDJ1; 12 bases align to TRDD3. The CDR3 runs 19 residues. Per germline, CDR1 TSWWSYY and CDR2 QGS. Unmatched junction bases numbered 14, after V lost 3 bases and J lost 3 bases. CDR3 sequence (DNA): TGTGCTCTTGGGGACTACAAACTGACTGGGGGATACAATGCCGATAAACTCATCTTT. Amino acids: CALGDYKLTGGYNADKLIF.